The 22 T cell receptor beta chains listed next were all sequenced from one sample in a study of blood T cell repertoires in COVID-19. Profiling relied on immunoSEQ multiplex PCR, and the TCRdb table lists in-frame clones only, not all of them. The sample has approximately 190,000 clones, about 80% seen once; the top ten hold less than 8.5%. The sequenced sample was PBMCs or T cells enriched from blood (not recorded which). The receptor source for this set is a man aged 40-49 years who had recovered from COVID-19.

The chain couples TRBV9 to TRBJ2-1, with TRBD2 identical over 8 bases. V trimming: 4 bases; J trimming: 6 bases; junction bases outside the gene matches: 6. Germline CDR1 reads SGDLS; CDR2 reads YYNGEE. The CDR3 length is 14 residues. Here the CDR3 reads CASSSRAGVNEQFF. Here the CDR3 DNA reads TGTGCCAGCAGCTCCCGAGCGGGGGTCAATGAGCAGTTCTTC.

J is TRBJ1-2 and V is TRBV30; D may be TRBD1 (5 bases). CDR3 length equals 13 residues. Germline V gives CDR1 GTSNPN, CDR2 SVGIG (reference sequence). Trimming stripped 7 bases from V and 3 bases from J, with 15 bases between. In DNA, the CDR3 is TGTGCCTTGGACACTCCGCTGGACTATGGCTACACCTTC. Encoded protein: CALDTPLDYGYTF. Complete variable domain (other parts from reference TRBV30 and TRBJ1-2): SQTIHQWPATLVQPVGSPLSLECTVEGTSNPNLYWYRQAAGRGLQLLFYSVGIGQISSEVPQNLSASRPQDRQFILSSKKLLLSDSGFYLCALDTPLDYGYTFGSGTRLTVV.

As DNA, the CDR3 is TGTGCCAGCAGCCCGGGGGACAGAGAAACCTACGAGCAGTACTTC. Encoded protein: CASSPGDRETYEQYF. The chain combines TRBV9 with TRBJ2-7, with D possibly matching TRBD1 (7 bases). In germline, CDR1 is SGDLS, CDR2 YYNGEE. The CDR3 has 15 residues. Trimming left V 4 bases short and J 2 bases short, with 16 bases between. Full variable domain (missing parts from reference TRBV9 and TRBJ2-7): DSGVTQTPKHLITATGQRVTLRCSPRSGDLSVYWYQQSLDQGLQFLIQYYNGEERAKGNILERFSAQQFPDLHSELNLSSLELGDSALYFCASSPGDRETYEQYFGPGTRLTVT.

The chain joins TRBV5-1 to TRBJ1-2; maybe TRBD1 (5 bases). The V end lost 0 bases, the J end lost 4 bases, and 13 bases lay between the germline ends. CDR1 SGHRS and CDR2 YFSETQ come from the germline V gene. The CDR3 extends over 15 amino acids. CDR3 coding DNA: TGCGCCAGCAGCTTGGGGGATACAGGCCTCTATGGCTACACCTTC. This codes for CASSLGDTGLYGYTF.

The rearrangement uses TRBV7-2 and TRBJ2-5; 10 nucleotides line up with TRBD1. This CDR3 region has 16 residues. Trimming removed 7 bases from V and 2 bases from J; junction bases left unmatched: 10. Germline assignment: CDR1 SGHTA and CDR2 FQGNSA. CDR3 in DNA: TGTGCCAGCACCTCCAGGGCGGGACAGGGGCAAGAGACCCAGTACTTC. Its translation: CASTSRAGQGQETQYF.

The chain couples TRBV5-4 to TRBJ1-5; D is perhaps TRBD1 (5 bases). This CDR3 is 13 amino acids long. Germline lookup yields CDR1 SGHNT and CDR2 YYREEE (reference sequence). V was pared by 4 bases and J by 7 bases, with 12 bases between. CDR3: CASSAGGGQPQHF. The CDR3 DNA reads TGTGCCAGCAGCGCCGGGGGGGGACAGCCCCAGCATTTT.

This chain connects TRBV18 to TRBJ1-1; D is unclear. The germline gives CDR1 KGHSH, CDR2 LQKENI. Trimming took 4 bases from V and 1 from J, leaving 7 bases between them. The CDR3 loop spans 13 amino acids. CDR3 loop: CASSRTQNTEAFF. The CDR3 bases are TGTGCCAGCTCACGTACACAGAACACTGAAGCTTTCTTT.

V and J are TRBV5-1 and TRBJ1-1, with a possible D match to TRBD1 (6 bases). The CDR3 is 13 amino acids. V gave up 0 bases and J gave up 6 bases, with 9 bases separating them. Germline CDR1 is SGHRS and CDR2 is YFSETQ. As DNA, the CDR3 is TGCGCCAGCAGCTTGGAACAGGGTCCTGAAGCTTTCTTT. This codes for CASSLEQGPEAFF.

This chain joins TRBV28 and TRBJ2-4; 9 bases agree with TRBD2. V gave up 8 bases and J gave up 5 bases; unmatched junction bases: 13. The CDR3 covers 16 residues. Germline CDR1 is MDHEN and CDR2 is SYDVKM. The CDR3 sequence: CASQGLGRGGENIQYF. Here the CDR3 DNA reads TGTGCCAGCCAAGGCTTAGGGCGGGGGGGAGAAAACATTCAGTACTTC.

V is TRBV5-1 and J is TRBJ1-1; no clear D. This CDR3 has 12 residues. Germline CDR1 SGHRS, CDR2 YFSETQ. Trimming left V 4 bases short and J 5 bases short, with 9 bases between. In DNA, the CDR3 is TGCGCCAGCAGCCCCCCGGGGACTGAAGCTTTCTTT. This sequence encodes CASSPPGTEAFF.

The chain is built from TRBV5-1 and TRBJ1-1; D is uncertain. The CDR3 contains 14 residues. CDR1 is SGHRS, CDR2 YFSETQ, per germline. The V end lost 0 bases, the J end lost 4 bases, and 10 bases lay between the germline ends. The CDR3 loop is CASSLAEGPTEAFF. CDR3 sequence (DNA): TGCGCCAGCAGCTTGGCCGAGGGTCCCACTGAAGCTTTCTTT.

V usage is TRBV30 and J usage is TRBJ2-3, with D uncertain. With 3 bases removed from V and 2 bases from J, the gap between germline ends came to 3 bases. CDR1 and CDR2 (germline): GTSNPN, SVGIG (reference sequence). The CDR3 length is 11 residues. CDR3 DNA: TGTGCCTGGAGCCTCACAGATACGCAGTATTTT. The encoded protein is CAWSLTDTQYF.

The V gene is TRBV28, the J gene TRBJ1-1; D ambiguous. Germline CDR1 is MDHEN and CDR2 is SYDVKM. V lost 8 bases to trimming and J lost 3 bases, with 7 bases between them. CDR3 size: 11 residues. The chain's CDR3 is CASVGYTEAFF. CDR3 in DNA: TGTGCCAGCGTCGGGTACACTGAAGCTTTCTTT.

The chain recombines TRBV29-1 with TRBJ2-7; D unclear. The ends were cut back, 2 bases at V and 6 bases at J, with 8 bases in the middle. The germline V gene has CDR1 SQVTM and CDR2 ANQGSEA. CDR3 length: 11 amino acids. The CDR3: CSVESPGEQYF. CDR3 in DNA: TGCAGCGTTGAATCCCCAGGCGAGCAGTACTTC.

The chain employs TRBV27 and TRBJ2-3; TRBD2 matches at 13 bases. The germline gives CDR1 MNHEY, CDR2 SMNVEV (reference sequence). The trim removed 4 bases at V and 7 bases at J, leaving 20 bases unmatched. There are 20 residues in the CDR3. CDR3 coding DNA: TGTGCCAGCAGTTCCCTTCTCCCGGGACTAGCGGGGCAACCCGCCCATACGCAGTATTTT. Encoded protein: CASSSLLPGLAGQPAHTQYF.

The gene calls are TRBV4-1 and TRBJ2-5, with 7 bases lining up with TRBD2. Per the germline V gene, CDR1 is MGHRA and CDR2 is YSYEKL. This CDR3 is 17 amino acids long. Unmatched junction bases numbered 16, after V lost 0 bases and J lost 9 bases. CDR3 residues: CASSQDPLQVAAGAQYF. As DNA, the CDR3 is TGCGCCAGCAGCCAAGATCCCCTTCAGGTAGCGGCGGGGGCCCAGTACTTC.

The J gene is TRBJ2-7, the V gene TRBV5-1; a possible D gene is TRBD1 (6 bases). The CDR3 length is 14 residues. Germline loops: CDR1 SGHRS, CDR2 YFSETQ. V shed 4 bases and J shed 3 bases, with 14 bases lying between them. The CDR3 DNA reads TGCGCCAGCAGCACAACCGGACAGAACTACGAGCAGTACTTC. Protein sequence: CASSTTGQNYEQYF.

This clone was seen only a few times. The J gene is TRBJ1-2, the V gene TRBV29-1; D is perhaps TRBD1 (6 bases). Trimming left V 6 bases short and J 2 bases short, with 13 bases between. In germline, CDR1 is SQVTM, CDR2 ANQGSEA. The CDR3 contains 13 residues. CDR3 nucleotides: TGCAGCGTCCTTCACAGGGACAACTATGGCTACACCTTC. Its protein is CSVLHRDNYGYTF.

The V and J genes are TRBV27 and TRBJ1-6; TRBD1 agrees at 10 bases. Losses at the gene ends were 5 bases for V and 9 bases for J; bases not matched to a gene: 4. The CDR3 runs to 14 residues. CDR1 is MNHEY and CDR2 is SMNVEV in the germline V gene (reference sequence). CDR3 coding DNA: TGTGCCAGCAGTCCGGGACAGGGGCGTTCACCCCTCCACTTT. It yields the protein CASSPGQGRSPLHF.

CDR3 in DNA: TGCGCCAGCAGCCAAGTGGGGGGGGTTGAACAAGAGACCCAGTACTTC. Encoded protein: CASSQVGGVEQETQYF. The V gene is TRBV4-1, the J gene TRBJ2-5; 7 bases are a match to TRBD2. The J segment lost 2 bases and the V segment lost 1 base, leaving 7 bases of the junction unmatched. Germline V CDR1 and CDR2: MGHRA, YSYEKL. The CDR3 consists of 16 residues.

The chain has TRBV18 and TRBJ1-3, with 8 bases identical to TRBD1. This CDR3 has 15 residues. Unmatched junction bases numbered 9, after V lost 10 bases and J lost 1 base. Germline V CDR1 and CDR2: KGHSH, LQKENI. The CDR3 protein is CATKGDRSSGNTIYF. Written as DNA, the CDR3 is TGTGCCACCAAGGGGGACAGGTCATCTGGAAACACCATATATTTT.

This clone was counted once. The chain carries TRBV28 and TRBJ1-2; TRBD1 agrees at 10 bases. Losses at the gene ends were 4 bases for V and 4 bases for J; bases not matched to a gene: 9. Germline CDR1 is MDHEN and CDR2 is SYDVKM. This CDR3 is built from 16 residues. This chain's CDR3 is CASSWDRGRGAYGYTF. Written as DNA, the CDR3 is TGTGCCAGCAGTTGGGACAGGGGCAGGGGGGCCTATGGCTACACCTTC.